This paragraph reports one T cell receptor (beta chain). The data were taken from a study of blood T cell repertoires in COVID-19. V trimming: 5 bases; J trimming: 2 bases; junction bases outside the gene matches: 19. The germline V gene encodes CDR1 ENHRY and CDR2 SYGVKD. The CDR3 runs 19 residues. This table comes from immunoSEQ multiplex PCR, and its TCRdb copy is limited to in-frame clones, with some not included. The sample holds 18,000 or so clones, about 85% seen once. The chain employs TRBV10-3 and TRBJ2-7; 9 bases line up with TRBD1. Sequenced sample: peripheral blood. This clonotype was obtained from a human donor with active COVID-19. The donor label of this sample is uncertain. CDR3 residues: CAISIYRDREGTPTYEQYF. The CDR3 DNA sequence: TGTGCCATCAGTATCTACCGGGACAGGGAAGGTACGCCTACCTACGAGCAGTACTTC.